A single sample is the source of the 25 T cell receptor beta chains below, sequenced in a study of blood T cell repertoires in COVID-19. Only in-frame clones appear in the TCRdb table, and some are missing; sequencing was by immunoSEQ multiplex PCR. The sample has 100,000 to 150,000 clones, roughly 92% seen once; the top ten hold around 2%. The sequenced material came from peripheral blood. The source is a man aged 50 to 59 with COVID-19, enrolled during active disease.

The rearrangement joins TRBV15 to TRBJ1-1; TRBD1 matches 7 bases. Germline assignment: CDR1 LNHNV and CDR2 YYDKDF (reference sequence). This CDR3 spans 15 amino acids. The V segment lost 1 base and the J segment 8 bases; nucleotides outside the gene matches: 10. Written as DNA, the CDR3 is TGTGCCACCAGCAGAGGGGGACAGCTGATTCAAGAAGCTTTCTTT. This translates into CATSRGGQLIQEAFF.

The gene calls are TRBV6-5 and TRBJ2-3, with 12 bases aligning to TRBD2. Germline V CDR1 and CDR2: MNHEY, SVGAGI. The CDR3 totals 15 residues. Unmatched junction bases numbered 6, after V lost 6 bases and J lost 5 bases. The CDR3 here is CASRSSGRAGDTQYF. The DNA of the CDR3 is TGTGCCAGCAGGTCTAGCGGGAGGGCTGGAGATACGCAGTATTTT.

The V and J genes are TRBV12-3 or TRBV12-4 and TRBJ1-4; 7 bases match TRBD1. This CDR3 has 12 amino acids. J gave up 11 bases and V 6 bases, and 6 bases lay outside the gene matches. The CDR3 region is CASSRDSDKLFF. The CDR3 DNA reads TGTGCCAGCAGCCGGGACAGCGACAAACTGTTTTTT.

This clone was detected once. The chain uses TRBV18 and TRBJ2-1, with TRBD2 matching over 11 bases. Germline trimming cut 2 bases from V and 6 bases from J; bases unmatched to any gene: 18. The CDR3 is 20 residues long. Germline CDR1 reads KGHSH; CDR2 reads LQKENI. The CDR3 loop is CASSPRPVSPTSGSFNEQFF. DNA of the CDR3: TGTGCCAGCTCACCAAGACCTGTTTCCCCAACTAGCGGGAGTTTCAATGAGCAGTTCTTC.

CDR3 in amino acids: CASSLDTVGDQPQHF. In DNA, the CDR3 is TGTGCCAGCAGTTTAGACACAGTAGGGGATCAGCCCCAGCATTTT. V is TRBV28 and J is TRBJ1-5; weak D call: TRBD1 (5 bases). The V end was cut by 2 bases, the J end by 5 bases, with 13 bases between. CDR3 length: 15 residues. Germline CDR1 reads MDHEN; CDR2 reads SYDVKM.

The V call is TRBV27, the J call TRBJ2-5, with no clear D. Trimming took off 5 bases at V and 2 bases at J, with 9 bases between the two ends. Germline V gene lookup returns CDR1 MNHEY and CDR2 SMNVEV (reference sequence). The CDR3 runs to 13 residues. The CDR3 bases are TGTGCCAGCAGTCCGCGGCGGCAAGAGACCCAGTACTTC. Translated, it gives CASSPRRQETQYF.

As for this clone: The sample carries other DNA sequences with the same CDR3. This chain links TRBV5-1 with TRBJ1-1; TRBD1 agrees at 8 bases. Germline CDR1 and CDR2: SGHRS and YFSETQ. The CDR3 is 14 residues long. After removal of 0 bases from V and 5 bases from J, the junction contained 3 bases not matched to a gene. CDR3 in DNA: TGCGCCAGCAGCTTGGGTCAGGGGGCGACTGAAGCTTTCTTT. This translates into CASSLGQGATEAFF.

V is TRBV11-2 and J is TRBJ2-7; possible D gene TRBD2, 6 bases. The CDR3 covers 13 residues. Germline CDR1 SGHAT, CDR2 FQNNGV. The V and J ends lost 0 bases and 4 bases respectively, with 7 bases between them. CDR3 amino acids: CASSLEREYEQYV. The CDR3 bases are TGTGCCAGCAGCTTAGAACGGGAGTACGAGCAGTACGTC.

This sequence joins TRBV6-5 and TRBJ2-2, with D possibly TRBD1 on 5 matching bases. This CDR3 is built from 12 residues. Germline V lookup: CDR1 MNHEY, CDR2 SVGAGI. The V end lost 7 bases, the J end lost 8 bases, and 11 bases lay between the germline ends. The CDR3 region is CASTQGAGELFF. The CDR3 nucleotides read TGTGCCAGCACCCAGGGCGCAGGGGAGCTGTTTTTT.

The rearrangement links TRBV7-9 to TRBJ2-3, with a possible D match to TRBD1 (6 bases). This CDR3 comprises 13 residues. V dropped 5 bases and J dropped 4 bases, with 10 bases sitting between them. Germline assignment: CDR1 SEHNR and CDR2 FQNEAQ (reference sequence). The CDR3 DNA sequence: TGTGCCAGCAGCCGGGACACCCCAGATACGCAGTATTTT. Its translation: CASSRDTPDTQYF.

The CDR3 nucleotides are TGTGCCAGCAGCTCGGGAGGGGCGGGAGGGCCGGTTGATGAGCAGTTCTTC. Protein sequence: CASSSGGAGGPVDEQFF. The gene calls are TRBV5-4 and TRBJ2-1; 9 bases align to TRBD2. This CDR3 has 17 amino acids. CDR1 and CDR2 from the germline V gene are SGHNT and YYREEE (reference sequence). The trim removed 3 bases at V and 8 bases at J, leaving 15 bases unmatched.

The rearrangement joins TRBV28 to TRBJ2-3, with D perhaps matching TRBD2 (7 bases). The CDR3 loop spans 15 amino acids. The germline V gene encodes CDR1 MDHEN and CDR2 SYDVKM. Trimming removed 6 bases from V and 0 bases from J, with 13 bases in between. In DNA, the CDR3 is TGTGCCAGCAGCGTCGGGGGGCTAAGCACAGATACGCAGTATTTT. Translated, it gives CASSVGGLSTDTQYF.

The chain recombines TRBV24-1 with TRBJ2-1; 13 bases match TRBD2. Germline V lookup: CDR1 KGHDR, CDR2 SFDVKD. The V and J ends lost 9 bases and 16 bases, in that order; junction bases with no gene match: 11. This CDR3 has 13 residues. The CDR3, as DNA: TGTGCCACCGGGGCTACTAGCGGGAGGGAGCTATTCTTC. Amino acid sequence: CATGATSGRELFF.

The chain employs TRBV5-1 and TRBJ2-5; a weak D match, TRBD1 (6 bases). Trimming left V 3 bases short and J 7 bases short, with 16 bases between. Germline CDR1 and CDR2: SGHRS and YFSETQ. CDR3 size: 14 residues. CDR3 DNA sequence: TGCGCCAGCAGCTCAGACTTACGAGGGGGGACCCAGTACTTC. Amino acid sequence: CASSSDLRGGTQYF.

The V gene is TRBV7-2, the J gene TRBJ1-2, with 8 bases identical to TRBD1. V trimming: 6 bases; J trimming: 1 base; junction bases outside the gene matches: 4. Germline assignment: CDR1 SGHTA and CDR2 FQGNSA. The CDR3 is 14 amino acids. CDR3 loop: CASSPQGGNYGYTF. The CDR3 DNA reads TGTGCCAGCAGTCCACAGGGGGGTAACTATGGCTACACCTTC. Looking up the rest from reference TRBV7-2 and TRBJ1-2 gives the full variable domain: GAGVSQSPSNKVTEKGKDVELRCDPISGHTALYWYRQSLGQGLEFLIYFQGNSAPDKSGLPSDRFSAERTGGSVSTLTIQRTQQEDSAVYLCASSPQGGNYGYTFGSGTRLTVV.

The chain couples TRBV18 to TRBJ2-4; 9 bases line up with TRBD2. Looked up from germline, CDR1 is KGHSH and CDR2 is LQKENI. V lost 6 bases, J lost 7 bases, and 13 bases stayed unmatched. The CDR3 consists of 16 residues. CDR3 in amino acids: CASSPMEVAGVNIQYF. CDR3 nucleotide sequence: TGTGCCAGCTCGCCCATGGAGGTAGCGGGAGTTAACATTCAGTACTTC.

This CDR3 reads CASSEMMSGSYNEQFF. CDR3 sequence (DNA): TGTGCCAGCAGTGAAATGATGAGCGGGTCGTACAATGAGCAGTTCTTC. The V call is TRBV6-1, the J call TRBJ2-1, with a weak D call TRBD2 (6 bases). There are 16 residues in the CDR3. The germline V gene encodes CDR1 MNHNS and CDR2 SASEGT. V lost 2 bases, J lost 4 bases, and 15 bases lay in between.

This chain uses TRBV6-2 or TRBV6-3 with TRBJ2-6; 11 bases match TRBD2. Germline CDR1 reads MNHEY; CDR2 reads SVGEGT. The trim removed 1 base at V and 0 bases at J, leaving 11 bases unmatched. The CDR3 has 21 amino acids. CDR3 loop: CASSYWGLADLKSSGANVLTF. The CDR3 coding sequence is TGTGCCAGCAGTTACTGGGGACTAGCGGATCTCAAGAGCTCTGGGGCCAACGTCCTGACTTTC.

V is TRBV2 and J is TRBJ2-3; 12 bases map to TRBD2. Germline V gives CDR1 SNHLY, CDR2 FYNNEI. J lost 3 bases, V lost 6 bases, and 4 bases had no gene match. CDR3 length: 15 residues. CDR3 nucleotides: TGTGCCAGCAGGCCCGGGACTAGCGGGACAGATACGCAGTATTTT. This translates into CASRPGTSGTDTQYF.

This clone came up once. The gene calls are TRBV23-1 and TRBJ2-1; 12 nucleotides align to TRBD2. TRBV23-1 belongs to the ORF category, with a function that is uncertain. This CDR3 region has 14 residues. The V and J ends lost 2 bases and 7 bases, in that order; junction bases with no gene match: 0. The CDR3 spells CASSQLAGGNEQFF. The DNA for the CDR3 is TGCGCCAGCAGTCAACTAGCGGGAGGGAATGAGCAGTTCTTC.

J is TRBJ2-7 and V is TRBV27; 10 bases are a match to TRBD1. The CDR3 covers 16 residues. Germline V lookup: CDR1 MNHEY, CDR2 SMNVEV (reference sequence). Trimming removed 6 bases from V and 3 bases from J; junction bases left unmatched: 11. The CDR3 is CASSPWLGTGVYEQYF. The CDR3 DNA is TGTGCCAGCAGCCCATGGTTGGGGACAGGGGTCTACGAGCAGTACTTC.

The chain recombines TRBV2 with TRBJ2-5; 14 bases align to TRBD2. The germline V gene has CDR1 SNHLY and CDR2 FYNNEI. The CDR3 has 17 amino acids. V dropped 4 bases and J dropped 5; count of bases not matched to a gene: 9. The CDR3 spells CASSALTSGRVGETQYF. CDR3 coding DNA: TGTGCCAGCAGTGCTCTGACTAGCGGGAGGGTCGGGGAGACCCAGTACTTC.

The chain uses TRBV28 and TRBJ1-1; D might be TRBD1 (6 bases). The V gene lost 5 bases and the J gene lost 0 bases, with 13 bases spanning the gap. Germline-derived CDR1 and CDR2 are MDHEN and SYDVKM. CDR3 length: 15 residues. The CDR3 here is CASSRGAALNTEAFF. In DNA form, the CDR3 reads TGTGCCAGCAGTCGGGGGGCAGCGTTGAACACTGAAGCTTTCTTT.

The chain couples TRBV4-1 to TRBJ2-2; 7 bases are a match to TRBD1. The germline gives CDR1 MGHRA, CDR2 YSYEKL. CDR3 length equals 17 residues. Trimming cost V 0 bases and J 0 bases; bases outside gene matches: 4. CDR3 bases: TGCGCCAGCAGCCAAGACCGGGACAGTGCGAACACCGGGGAGCTGTTTTTT. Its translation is CASSQDRDSANTGELFF.

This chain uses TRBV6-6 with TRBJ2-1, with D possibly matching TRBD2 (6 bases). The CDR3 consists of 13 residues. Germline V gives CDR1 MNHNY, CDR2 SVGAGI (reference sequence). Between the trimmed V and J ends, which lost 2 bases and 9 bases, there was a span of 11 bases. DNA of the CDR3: TGTGCCAGCAGTTACACTACTAGCAGTGAGCAGTTCTTC. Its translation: CASSYTTSSEQFF.